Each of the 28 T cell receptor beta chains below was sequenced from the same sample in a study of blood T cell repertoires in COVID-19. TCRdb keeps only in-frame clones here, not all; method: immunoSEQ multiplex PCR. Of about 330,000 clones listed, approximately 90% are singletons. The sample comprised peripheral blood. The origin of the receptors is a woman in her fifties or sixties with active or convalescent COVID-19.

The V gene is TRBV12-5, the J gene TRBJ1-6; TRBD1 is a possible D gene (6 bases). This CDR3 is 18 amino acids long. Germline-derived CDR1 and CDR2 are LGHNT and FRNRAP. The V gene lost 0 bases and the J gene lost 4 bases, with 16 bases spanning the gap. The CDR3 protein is CASGLVYLGQSYNSPLHF. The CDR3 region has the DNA TGTGCTAGTGGTTTGGTATATTTAGGACAGAGTTATAATTCACCCCTCCACTTT.

CDR3 sequence (DNA): TGTGCCAGCAGTTTACCGGACTCTGTCAGGGAGCAGTTCTTC. It encodes CASSLPDSVREQFF. This sequence joins TRBV27 and TRBJ2-1; D possibly corresponds to TRBD2 (5 bases). CDR3 length equals 14 residues. V was trimmed by 2 bases and J by 10 bases, leaving 15 bases between them. Germline CDR1 MNHEY, CDR2 SMNVEV (reference sequence).

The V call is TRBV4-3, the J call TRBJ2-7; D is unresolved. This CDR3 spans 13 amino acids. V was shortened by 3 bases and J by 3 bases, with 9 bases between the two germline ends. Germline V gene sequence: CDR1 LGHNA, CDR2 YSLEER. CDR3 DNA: TGCGCCAGCAGCCAGGCCAGAGGCTACGAGCAGTACTTC. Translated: CASSQARGYEQYF.

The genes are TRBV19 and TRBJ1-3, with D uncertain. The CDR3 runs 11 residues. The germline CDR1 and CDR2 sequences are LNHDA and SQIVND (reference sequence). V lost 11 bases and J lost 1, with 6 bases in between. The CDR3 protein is CAVRSGNTIYF. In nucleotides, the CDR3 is TGTGCCGTTAGATCTGGAAACACCATATATTTT.

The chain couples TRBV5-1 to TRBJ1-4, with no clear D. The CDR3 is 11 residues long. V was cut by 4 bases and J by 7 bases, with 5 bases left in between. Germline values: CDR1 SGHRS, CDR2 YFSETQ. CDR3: CASSPGEKLFF. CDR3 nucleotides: TGCGCCAGCAGCCCCGGTGAAAAACTGTTTTTT.

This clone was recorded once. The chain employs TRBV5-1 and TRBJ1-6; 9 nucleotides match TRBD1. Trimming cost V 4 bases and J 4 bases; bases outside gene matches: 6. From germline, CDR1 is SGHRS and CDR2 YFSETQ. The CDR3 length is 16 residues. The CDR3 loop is CASSQGQGAYNSPLHF. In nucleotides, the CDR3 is TGCGCCAGCAGCCAGGGACAGGGCGCTTATAATTCACCCCTCCACTTT.

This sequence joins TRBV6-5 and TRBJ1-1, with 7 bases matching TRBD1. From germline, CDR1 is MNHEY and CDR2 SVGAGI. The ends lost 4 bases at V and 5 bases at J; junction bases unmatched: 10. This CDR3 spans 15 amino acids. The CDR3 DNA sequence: TGTGCCAGCAGTTTTAGGACAGGCGGGAGGACTGAAGCTTTCTTT. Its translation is CASSFRTGGRTEAFF.

CDR3 loop: CASSETGLDLFF. CDR3 DNA: TGTGCCAGCAGCGAGACAGGGCTAGATCTCTTCTTC. The V and J genes are TRBV11-3 and TRBJ2-1; 7 bases fit TRBD1. CDR1 and CDR2 (germline): SGHNT, YENEEA. Trimming removed 5 bases from V and 16 bases from J; junction bases left unmatched: 11. This CDR3 contains 12 residues.

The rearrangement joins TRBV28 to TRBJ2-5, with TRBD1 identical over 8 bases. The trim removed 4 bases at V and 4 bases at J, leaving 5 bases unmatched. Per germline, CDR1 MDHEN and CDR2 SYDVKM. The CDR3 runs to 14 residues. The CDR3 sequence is CASSSQGAGETQYF. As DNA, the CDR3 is TGTGCCAGCAGTTCTCAGGGGGCGGGAGAGACCCAGTACTTC.

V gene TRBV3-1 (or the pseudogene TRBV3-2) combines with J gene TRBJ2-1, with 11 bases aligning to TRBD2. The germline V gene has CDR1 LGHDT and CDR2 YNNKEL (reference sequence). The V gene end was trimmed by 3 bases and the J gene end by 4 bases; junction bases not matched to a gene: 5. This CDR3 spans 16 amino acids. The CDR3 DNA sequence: TGTGCCAGCAGCCAGATACTAGCGGGGGTTTACAATGAGCAGTTCTTC. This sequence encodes CASSQILAGVYNEQFF.

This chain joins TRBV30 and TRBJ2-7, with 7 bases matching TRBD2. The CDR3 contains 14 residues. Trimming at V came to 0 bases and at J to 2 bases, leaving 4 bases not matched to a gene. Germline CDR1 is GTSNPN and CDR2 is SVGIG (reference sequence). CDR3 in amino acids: CAWSVGGTTYEQYF. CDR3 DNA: TGTGCCTGGAGTGTCGGGGGGACGACCTACGAGCAGTACTTC. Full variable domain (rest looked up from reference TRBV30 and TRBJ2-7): SQTIHQWPATLVQPVGSPLSLECTVEGTSNPNLYWYRQAAGRGLQLLFYSVGIGQISSEVPQNLSASRPQDRQFILSSKKLLLSDSGFYLCAWSVGGTTYEQYFGPGTRLTVT.

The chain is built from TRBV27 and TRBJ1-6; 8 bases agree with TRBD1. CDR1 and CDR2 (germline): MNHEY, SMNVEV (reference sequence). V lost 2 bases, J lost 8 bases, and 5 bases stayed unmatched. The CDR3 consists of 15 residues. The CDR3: CASSLMDRADSPLHF. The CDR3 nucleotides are TGTGCCAGCAGTTTAATGGACAGGGCCGATTCACCCCTCCACTTT.

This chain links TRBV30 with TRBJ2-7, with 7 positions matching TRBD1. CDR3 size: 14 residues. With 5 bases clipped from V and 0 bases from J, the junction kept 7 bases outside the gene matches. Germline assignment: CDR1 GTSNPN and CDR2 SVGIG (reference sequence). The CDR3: CAWGVGQPSYEQYF. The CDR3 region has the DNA TGTGCCTGGGGGGTGGGACAGCCCTCCTACGAGCAGTACTTC.

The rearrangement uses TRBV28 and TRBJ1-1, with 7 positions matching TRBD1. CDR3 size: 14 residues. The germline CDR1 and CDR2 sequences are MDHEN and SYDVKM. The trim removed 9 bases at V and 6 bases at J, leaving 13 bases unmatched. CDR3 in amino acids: CASLIGGPAAEAFF. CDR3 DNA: TGTGCCAGTTTAATAGGGGGCCCGGCAGCTGAAGCTTTCTTT.

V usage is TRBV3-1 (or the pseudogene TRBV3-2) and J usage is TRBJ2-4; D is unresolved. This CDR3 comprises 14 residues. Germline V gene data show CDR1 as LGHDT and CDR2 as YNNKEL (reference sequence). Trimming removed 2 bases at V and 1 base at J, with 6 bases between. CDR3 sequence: CASSQPGAKNIQYF. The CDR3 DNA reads TGTGCCAGCAGCCAACCCGGGGCCAAAAACATTCAGTACTTC.

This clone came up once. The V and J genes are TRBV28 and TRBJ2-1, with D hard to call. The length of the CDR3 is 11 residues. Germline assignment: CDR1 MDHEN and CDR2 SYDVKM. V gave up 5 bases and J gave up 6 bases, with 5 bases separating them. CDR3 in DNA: TGTGCCAGCAGTCGACTCAATGAGCAGTTCTTC. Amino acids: CASSRLNEQFF.

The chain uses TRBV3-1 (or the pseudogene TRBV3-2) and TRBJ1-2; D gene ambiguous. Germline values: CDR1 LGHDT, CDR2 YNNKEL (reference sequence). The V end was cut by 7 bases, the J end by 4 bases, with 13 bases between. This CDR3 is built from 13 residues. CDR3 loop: CASTRSPTYGYTF. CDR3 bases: TGTGCCAGCACCCGAAGCCCTACCTATGGCTACACCTTC.

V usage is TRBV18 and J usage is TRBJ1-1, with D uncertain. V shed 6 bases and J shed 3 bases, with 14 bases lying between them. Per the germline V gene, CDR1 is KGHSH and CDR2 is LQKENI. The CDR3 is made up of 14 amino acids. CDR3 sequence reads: CASSSTRGDTEAFF. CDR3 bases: TGTGCCAGCTCCTCTACTAGAGGAGACACTGAAGCTTTCTTT.

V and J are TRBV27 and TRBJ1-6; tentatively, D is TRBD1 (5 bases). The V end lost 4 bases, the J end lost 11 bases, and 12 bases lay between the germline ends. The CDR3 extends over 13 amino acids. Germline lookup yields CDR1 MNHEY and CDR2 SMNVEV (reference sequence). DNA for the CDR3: TGTGCCAGCAGTTCCCAGGGAAGGCCACCCCTCCACTTT. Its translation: CASSSQGRPPLHF.

CDR3 sequence: CASNRGTQETQYF. The CDR3, as DNA: TGTGCCAGCAACCGGGGGACGCAAGAGACCCAGTACTTC. This rearrangement joins TRBV11-2 to TRBJ2-5; weak D call: TRBD2 (6 bases). This CDR3 spans 13 amino acids. Trimming left V 7 bases short and J 2 bases short, with 11 bases between. Germline CDR1 reads SGHAT; CDR2 reads FQNNGV.

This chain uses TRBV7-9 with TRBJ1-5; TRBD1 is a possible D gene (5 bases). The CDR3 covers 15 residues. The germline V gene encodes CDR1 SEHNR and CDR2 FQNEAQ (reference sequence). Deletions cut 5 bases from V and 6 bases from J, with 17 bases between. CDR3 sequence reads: CASSGWGELGQPQHF. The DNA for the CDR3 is TGTGCCAGCAGCGGCTGGGGGGAGTTGGGTCAGCCCCAGCATTTT.

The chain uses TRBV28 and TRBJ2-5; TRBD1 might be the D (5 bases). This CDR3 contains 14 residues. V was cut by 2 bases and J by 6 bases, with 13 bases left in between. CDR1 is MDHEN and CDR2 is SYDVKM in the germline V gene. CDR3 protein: CASSLVGRAKTQYF. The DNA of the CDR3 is TGTGCCAGCAGTTTAGTAGGCAGGGCGAAGACCCAGTACTTC.

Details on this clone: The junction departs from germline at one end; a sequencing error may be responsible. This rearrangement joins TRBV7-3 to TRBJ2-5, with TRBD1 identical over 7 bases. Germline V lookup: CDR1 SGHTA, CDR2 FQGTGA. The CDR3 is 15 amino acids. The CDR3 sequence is CASSVTGTAQETQYF. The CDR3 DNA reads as TGTGCCAGCAGCGTAACCGGGACAGCCCAAGAGACCCAGTACTTC. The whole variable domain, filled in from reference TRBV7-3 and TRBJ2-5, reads GAGVSQTPSNKVTEKGKYVELRCDPISGHTALYWYRQSLGQGPEFLIYFQGTGAADDSGLPNDRFFAVRPEGSVSTLKIQRTERGDSAVYLCASSVTGTAQETQYFGPGTRLLVL.

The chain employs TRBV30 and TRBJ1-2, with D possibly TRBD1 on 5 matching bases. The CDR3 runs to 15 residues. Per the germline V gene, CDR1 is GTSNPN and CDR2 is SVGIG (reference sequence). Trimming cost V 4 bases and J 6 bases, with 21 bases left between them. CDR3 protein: CAWTRHLLRVHGYTF. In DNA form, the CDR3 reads TGTGCCTGGACCCGACATCTCCTCAGGGTACATGGCTACACCTTC.

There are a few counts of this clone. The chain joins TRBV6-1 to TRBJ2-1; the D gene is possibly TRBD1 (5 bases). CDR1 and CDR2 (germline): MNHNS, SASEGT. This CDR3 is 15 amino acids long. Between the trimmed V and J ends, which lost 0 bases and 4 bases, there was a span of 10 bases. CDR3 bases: TGTGCCAGCAGTGAAGCTAGGGGTCCTTACAATGAGCAGTTCTTC. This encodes CASSEARGPYNEQFF.

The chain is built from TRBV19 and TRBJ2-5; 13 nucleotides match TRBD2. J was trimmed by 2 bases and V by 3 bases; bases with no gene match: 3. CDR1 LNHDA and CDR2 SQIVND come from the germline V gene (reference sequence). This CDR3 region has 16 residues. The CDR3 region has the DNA TGTGCCAGTAGTATTCAGGGACTAGCGGGACAAGAGACCCAGTACTTC. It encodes CASSIQGLAGQETQYF. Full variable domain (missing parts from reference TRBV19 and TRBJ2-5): DGGITQSPKYLFRKEGQNVTLSCEQNLNHDAMYWYRQDPGQGLRLIYYSQIVNDFQKGDIAEGYSVSREKKESFPLTVTSAQKNPTAFYLCASSIQGLAGQETQYFGPGTRLLVL.

In DNA, the CDR3 is TGTGCCAGCAGTCCGACTAGAGAAGATGAGCAGTTCTTC. Protein sequence: CASSPTREDEQFF. J is TRBJ2-1 and V is TRBV7-2, with D perhaps matching TRBD2 (6 bases). The CDR3 has 13 amino acids. V was pared by 6 bases and J by 8 bases, with 14 bases between. Per germline, CDR1 SGHTA and CDR2 FQGNSA.

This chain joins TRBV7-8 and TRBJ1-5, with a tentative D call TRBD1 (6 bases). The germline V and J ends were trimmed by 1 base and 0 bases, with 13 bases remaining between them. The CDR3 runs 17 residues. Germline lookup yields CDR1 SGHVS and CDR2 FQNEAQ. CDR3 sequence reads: CASSLGQAKASNQPQHF. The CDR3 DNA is TGTGCCAGCAGCTTAGGACAGGCTAAGGCTAGCAATCAGCCCCAGCATTTT.